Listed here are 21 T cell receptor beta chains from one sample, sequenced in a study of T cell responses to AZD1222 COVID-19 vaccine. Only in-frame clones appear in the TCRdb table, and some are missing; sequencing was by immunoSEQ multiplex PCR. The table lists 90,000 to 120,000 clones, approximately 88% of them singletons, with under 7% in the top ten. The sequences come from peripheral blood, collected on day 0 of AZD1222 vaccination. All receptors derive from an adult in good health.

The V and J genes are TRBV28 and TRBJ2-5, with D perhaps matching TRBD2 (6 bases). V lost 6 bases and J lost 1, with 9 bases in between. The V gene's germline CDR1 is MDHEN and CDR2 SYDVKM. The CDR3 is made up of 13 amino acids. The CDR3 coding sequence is TGTGCCAGCAGCGGGAGACCCCAAGAGACCCAGTACTTC. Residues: CASSGRPQETQYF.

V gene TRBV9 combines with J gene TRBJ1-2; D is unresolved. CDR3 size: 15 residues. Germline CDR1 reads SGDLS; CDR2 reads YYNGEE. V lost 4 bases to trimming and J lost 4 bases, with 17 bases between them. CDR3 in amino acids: CASSSISGNSYGYTF. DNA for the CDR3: TGTGCCAGCAGCTCGATCTCCGGGAACAGCTATGGCTACACCTTC.

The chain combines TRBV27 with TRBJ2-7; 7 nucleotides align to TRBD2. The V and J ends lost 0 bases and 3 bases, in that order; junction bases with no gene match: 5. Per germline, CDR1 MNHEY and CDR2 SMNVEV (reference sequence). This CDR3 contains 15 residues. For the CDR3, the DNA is TGTGCCAGCAGTTTATCGAAGGGCGGGGGCTACGAGCAGTACTTC. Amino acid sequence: CASSLSKGGGYEQYF.

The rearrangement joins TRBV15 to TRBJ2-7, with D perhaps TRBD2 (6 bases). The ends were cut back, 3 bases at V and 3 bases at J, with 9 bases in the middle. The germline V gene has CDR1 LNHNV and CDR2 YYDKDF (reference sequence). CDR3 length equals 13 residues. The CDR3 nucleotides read TGTGCCACCAGCAGCCCCGGGGGCTACGAGCAGTACTTC. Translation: CATSSPGGYEQYF.

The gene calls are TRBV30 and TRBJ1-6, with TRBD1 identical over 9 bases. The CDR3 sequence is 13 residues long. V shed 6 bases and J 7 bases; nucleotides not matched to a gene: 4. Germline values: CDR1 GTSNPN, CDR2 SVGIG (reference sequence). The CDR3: CACSTGGNSPLHF. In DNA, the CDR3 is TGTGCCTGCTCGACAGGGGGGAATTCACCCCTCCACTTT.

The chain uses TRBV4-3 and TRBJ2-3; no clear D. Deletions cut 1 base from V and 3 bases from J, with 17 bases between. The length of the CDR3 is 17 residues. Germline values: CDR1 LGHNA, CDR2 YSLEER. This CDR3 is CASSQGVTVKVTDTQYF. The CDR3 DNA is TGCGCCAGCAGCCAAGGGGTGACGGTAAAGGTAACAGATACGCAGTATTTT.

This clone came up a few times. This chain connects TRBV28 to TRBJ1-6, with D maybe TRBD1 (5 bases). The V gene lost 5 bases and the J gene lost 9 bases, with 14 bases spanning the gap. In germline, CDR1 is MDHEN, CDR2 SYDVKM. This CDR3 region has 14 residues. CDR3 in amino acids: CASSPRGGVSPLHF. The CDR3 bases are TGTGCCAGCAGTCCGCGCGGGGGAGTTTCACCCCTCCACTTT.

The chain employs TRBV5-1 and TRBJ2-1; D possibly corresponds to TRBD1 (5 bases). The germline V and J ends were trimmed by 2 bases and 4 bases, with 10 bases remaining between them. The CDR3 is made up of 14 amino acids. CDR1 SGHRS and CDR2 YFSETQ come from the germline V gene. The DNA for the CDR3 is TGCGCCAGCAGCTTCGGAGACAGTTACAATGAGCAGTTCTTC. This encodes CASSFGDSYNEQFF.

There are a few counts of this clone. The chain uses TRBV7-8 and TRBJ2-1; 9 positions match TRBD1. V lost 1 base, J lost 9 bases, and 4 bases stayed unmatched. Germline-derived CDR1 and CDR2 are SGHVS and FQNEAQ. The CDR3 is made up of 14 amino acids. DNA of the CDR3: TGTGCCAGCAGCTTAGGGACAGGGGTGGTTGAGCAGTTCTTC. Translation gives CASSLGTGVVEQFF.

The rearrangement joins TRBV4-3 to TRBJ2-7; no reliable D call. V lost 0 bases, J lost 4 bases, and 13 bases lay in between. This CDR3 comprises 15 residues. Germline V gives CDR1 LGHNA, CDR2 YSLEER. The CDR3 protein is CASSQDRGFSYEQYF. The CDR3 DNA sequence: TGCGCCAGCAGCCAAGATCGAGGTTTTTCTTACGAGCAGTACTTC.

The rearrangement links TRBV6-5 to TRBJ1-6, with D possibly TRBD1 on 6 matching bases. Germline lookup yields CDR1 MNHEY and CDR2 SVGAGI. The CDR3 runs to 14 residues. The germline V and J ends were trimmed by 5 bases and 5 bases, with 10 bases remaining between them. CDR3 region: CASSTRGNNSPLHF. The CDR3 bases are TGTGCCAGCAGTACCAGGGGTAATAATTCACCCCTCCACTTT.

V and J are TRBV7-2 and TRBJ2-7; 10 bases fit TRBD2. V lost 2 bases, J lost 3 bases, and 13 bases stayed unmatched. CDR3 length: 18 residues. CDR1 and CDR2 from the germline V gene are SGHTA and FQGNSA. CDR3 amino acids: CASSLSPLGTSARYEQYF. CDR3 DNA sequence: TGTGCCAGCAGCTTAAGCCCTCTCGGGACTAGCGCTCGCTACGAGCAGTACTTC.

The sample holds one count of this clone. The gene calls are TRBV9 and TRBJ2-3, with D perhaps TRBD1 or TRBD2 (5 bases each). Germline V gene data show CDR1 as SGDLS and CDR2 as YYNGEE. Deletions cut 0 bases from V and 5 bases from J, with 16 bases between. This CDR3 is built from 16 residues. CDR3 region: CASSVAGTLGLDTQYF. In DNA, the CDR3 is TGTGCCAGCAGCGTAGCCGGGACGCTCGGTCTAGATACGCAGTATTTT.

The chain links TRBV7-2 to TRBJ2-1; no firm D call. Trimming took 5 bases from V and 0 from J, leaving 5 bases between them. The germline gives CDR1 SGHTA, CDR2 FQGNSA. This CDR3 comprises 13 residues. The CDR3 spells CASSPPSYNEQFF. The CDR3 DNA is TGTGCCAGCAGCCCCCCCTCCTACAATGAGCAGTTCTTC. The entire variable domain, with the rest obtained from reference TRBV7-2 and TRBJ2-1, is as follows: GAGVSQSPSNKVTEKGKDVELRCDPISGHTALYWYRQSLGQGLEFLIYFQGNSAPDKSGLPSDRFSAERTGGSVSTLTIQRTQQEDSAVYLCASSPPSYNEQFFGPGTRLTVL.

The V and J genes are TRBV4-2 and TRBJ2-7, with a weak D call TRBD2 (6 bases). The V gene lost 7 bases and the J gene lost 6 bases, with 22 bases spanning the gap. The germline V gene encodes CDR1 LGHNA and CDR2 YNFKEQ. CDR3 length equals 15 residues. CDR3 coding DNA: TGTGCCAGCACCCCCTCAGCGGGCTTACGGGGCGAGCAGTACTTC. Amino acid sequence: CASTPSAGLRGEQYF.

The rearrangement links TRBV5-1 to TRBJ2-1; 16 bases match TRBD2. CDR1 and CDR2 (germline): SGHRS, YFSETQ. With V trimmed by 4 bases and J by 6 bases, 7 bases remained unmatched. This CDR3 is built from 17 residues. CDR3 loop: CASSPGTSGRERNEQFF. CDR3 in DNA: TGCGCCAGCAGCCCGGGGACTAGCGGGAGGGAGCGCAATGAGCAGTTCTTC.

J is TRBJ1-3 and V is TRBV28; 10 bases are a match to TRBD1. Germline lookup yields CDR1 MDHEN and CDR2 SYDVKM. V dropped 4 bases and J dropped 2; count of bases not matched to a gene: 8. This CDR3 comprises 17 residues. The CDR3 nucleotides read TGTGCCAGCAGTTCCGCGACAGGGGGCCTGCCTGGAAACACCATATATTTT. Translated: CASSSATGGLPGNTIYF.

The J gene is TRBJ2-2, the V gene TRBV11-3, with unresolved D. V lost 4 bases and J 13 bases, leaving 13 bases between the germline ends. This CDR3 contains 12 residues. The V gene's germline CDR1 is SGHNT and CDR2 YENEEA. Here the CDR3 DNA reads TGTGCCAGCAGCTCTGGTACGGGCGTGCTGTTTTTT. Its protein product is CASSSGTGVLFF.

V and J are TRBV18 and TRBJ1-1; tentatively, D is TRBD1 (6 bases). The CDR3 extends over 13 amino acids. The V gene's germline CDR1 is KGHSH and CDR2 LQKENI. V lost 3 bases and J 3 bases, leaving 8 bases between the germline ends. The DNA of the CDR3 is TGTGCCAGCTCACCTTGGACAGACACTGAAGCTTTCTTT. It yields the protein CASSPWTDTEAFF.

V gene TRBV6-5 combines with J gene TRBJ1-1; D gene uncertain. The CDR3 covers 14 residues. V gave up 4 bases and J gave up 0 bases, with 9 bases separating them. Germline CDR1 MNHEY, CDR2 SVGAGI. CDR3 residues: CASSFRTVNTEAFF. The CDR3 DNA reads TGTGCCAGCAGTTTCCGGACTGTGAACACTGAAGCTTTCTTT.

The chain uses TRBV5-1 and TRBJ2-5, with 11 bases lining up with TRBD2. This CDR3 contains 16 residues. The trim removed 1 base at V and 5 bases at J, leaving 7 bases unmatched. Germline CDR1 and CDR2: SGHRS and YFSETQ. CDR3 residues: CASSLLAGGQEETQYF. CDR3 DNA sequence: TGCGCCAGCAGCTTGTTAGCGGGAGGGCAGGAGGAGACCCAGTACTTC.